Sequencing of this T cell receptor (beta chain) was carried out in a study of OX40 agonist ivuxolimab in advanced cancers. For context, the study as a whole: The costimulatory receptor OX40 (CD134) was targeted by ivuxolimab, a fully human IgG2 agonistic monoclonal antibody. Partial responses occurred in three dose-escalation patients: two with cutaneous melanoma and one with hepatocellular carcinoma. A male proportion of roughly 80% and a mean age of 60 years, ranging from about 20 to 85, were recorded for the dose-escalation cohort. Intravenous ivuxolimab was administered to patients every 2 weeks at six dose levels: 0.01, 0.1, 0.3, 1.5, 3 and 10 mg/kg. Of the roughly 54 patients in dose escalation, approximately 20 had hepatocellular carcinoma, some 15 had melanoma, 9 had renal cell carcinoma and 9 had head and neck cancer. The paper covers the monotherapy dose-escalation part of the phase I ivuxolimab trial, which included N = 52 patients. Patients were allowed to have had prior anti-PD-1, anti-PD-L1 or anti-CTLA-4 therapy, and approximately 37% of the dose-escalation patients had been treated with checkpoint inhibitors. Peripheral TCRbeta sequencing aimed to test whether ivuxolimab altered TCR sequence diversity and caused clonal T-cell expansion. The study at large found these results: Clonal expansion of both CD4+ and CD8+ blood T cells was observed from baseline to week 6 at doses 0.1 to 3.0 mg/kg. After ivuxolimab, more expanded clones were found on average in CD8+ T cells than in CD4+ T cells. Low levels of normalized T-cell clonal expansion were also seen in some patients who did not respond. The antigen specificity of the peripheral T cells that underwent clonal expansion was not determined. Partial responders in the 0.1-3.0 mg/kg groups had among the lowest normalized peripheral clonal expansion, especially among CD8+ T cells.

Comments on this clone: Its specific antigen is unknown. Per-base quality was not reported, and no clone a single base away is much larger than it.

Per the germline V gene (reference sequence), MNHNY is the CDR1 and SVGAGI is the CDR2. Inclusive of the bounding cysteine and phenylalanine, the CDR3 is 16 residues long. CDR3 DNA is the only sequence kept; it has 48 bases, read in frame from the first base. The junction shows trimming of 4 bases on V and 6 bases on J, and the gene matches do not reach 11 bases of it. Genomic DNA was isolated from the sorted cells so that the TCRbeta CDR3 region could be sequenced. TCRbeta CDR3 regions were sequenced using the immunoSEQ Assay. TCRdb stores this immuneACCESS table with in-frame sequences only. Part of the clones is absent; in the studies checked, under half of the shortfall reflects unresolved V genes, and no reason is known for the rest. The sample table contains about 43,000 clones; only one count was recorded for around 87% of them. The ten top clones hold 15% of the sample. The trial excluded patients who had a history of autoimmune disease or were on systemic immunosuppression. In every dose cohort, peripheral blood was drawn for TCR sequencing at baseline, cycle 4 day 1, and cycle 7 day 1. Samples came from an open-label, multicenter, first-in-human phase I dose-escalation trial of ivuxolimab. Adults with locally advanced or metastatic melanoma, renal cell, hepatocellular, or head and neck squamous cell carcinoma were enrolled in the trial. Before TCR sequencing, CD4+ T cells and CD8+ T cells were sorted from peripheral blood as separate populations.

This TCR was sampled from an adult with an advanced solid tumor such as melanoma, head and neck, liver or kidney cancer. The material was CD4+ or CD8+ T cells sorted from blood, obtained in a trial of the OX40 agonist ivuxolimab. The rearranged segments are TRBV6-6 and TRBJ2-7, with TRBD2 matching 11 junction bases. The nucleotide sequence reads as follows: TGTGCCAGCAGTTCGAATCCGGGACTAGCGGCTGGCGAGCAGTACTTC. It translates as CASSSNPGLAAGEQYF.